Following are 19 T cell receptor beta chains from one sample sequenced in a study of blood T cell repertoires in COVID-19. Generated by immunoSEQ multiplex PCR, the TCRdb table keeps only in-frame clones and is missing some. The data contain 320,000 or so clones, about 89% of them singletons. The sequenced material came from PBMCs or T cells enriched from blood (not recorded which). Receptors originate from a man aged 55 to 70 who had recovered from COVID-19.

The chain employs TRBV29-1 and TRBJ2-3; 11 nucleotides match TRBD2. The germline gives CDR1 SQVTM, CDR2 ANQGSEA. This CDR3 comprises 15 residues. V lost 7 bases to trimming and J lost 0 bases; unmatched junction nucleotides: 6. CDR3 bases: TGCAGCGGCCAGGGACTAGCGGCTAGCACAGATACGCAGTATTTT. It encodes CSGQGLAASTDTQYF.

This CDR3 is CATSKGQGDSPLHF. CDR3 DNA sequence: TGTGCCACCAGTAAAGGACAGGGGGATTCACCCCTCCACTTT. The chain couples TRBV24-1 to TRBJ1-6, with 10 bases fitting TRBD1. Germline-derived CDR1 and CDR2 are KGHDR and SFDVKD. The CDR3 spans 14 residues. With 6 bases clipped from V and 8 bases from J, the junction kept 3 bases outside the gene matches.

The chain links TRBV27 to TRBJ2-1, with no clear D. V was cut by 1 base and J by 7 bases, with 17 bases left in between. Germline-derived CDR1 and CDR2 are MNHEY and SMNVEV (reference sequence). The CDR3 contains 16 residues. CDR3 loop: CASSLLVRAGQNEQFF. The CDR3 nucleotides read TGTGCCAGCAGTTTATTGGTTAGAGCTGGGCAGAATGAGCAGTTCTTC.

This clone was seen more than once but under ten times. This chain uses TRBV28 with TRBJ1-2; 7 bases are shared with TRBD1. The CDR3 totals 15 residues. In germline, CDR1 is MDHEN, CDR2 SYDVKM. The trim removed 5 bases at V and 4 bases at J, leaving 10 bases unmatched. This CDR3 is CASSPPDRDGYGYTF. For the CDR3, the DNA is TGTGCCAGCAGTCCGCCCGACAGGGATGGCTATGGCTACACCTTC.

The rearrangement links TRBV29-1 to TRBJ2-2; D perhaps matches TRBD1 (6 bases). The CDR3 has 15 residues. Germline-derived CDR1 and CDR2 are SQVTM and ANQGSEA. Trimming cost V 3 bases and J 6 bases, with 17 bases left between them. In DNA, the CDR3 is TGCAGCGTTGACCGCGCTACGGGACACCCCGGGGAGCTGTTTTTT. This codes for CSVDRATGHPGELFF.

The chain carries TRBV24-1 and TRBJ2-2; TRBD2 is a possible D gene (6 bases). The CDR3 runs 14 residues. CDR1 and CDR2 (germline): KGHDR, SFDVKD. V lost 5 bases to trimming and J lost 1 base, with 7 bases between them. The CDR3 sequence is CATSGLVNTGELFF. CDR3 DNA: TGTGCCACCAGTGGACTAGTGAACACCGGGGAGCTGTTTTTT.

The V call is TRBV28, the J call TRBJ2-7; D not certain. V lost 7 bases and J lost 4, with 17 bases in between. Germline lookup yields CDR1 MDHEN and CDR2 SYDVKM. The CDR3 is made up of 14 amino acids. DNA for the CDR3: TGTGCCAGCACCCCCCCCGGGTATGTATACGAGCAGTACTTC. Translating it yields CASTPPGYVYEQYF.

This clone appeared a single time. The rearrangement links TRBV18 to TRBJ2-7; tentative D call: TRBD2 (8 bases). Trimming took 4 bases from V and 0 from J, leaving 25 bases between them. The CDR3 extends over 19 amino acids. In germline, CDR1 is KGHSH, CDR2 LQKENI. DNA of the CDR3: TGTGCCAGCTCACTTGACAGGGCCGGACTAGCTTGGGCCTCCTACGAGCAGTACTTC. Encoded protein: CASSLDRAGLAWASYEQYF.

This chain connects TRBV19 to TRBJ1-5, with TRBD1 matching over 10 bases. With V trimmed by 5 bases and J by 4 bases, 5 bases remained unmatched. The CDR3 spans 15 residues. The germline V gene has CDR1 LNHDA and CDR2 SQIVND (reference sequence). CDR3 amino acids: CASSEDRGSNQPQHF. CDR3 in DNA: TGTGCCAGTAGTGAGGACAGGGGGAGTAATCAGCCCCAGCATTTT.

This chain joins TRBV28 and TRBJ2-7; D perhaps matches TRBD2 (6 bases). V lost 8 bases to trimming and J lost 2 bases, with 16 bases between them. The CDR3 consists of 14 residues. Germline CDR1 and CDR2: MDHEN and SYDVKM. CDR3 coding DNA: TGTGCCAGCCGCGAGACTGGACTAACCTACGAGCAGTACTTC. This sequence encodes CASRETGLTYEQYF.

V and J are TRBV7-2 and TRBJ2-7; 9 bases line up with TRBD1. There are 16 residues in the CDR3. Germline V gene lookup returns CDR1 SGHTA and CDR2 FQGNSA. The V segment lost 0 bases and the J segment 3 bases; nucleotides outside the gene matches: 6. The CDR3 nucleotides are TGTGCCAGCAGCTTAGCGGGGGGGACAGGGAACTACGAGCAGTACTTC. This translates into CASSLAGGTGNYEQYF.

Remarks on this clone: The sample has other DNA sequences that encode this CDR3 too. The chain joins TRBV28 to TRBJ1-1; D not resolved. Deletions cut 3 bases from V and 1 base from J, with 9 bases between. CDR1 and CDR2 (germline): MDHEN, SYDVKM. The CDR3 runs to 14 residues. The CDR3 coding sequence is TGTGCCAGCAGTTTCACCGGCGGGAACACTGAAGCTTTCTTT. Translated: CASSFTGGNTEAFF.

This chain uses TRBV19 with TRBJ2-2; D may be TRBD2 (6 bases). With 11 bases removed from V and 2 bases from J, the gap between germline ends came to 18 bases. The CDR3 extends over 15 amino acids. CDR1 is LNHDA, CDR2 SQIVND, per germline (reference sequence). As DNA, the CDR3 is TGTGCCTCCCGTAAGGGGCGGGGAAACACCGGGGAGCTGTTTTTT. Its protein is CASRKGRGNTGELFF.

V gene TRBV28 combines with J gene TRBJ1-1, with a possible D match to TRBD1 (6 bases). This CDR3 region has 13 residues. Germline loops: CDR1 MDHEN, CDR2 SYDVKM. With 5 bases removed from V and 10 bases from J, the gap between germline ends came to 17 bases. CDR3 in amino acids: CASSPKQGRGAFF. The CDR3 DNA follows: TGTGCCAGCAGTCCAAAACAGGGTCGGGGAGCTTTCTTT.

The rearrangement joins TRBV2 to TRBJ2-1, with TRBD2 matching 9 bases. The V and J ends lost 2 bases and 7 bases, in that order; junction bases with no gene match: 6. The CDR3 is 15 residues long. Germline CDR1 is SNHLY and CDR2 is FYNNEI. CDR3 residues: CASSERGLAGNEQFF. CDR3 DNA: TGTGCCAGCAGTGAACGGGGGCTAGCGGGGAATGAGCAGTTCTTC.

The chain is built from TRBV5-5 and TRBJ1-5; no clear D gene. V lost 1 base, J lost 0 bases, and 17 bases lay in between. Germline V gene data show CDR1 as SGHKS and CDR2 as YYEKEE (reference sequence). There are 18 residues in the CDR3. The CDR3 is CASSLMAFGSYSNQPQHF. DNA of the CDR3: TGTGCCAGCAGCTTGATGGCGTTCGGGTCTTATAGCAATCAGCCCCAGCATTTT.

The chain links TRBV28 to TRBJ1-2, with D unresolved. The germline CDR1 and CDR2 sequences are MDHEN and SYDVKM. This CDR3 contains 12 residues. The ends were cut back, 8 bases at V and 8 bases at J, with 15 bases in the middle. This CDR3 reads CASSLAGKGYTF. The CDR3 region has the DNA TGTGCCAGCTCCCTTGCGGGGAAAGGCTACACCTTC.

CDR3 region: CASSTQPGQGADTQYF. The DNA of the CDR3 is TGTGCCAGCAGCACTCAACCGGGACAGGGGGCAGATACGCAGTATTTT. V is TRBV7-3 and J is TRBJ2-3; 11 nucleotides line up with TRBD1. In germline, CDR1 is SGHTA, CDR2 FQGTGA. The trim removed 5 bases at V and 4 bases at J, leaving 8 bases unmatched. The CDR3 contains 16 residues.

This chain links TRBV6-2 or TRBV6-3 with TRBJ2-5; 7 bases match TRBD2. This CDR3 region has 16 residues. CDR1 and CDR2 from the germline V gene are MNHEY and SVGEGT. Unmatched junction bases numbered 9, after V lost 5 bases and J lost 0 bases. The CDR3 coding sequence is TGTGCCAGCAGTCAAAGGGACTACCAATACCAAGAGACCCAGTACTTC. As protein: CASSQRDYQYQETQYF.